The present T cell receptor beta chain was sequenced within a study of T cells in Graves' hyperthyroidism and ophthalmopathy. Germline loops: CDR1 ENHRY, CDR2 SYGVKD. This CDR3 spans 13 amino acids. With 8 bases removed from V and 4 bases from J, the gap between germline ends came to 12 bases. There were TCR beta CDR3 regions amplified from RNA transcripts. HTBI primers drove first-round RT-PCR of the TCR CDR3. TCRdb used MiXCR to reprocess the multiplex PCR reads, holding one entry per CDR3 protein. Here the sample spans 280,000 or so distinct CDR3 sequences, roughly 15% being singletons. The rearrangement joins TRBV10-3 to TRBJ2-1, with no clear D. The source is a woman aged 50 to 65 with Graves' hyperthyroidism that later progressed to Graves' ophthalmopathy. Sequencing was done on a sample of blood. The CDR3 nucleotides read TGTGCCATCGCTTCGGACCAATACAATGAGCAGTTCTTC. Translation gives CAIASDQYNEQFF.